This is a list of T cell receptor beta chains from one sample in a study of identical twins. One entry per CDR3 protein, called by TCRdb with MiXCR from the 5' RACE reads. The table shows about 530,000 distinct CDR3 sequences, with about 15% occurring only once. The same data also contributed to another study, on yellow fever vaccine responses in identical twins.

The source material was CD4+ T cells sorted from blood. These receptors were obtained from a woman aged 18-29 years in good health. Each CDR3 is given with its conserved first and last residue. D genes are given only for firm matches. The size of a clone is reported for some rows only, either as once, few or many, or as a class for expanded clones.

D gene	clone size	J gene	V gene	CDR3 protein	CDR3 DNA
-	-	TRBJ2-7	TRBV19	CASSRSGSDTYEQYF	TGTGCCAGTAGTAGGAGCGGGTCAGACACCTACGAGCAGTACTTC
-	-	TRBJ2-1	TRBV29-1	CSVAALVYEQFF	TGCAGCGTTGCCGCCCTGGTCTATGAGCAGTTCTTC
-	-	TRBJ2-2	TRBV29-1	CSVNRGSTGELFF	TGCAGCGTTAACAGAGGCTCCACCGGGGAGCTGTTTTTT
-	many	TRBJ1-5	TRBV12-3/TRBV12-4	CASSQGPDQPQHF	TGTGCCAGCAGTCAGGGCCCAGATCAGCCCCAGCATTTT
TRBD2	few	TRBJ2-2	TRBV24-1	CATSQAGAGTGELFF	TGTGCCACCAGTCAAGCGGGAGCAGGTACCGGGGAGCTGTTTTTT
TRBD1	few	TRBJ1-1	TRBV5-1	CASSGQGGGTEAFF	TGCGCCAGCAGCGGACAGGGAGGAGGAACTGAAGCTTTCTTT
-	many	TRBJ2-7	TRBV5-1	CASHGGNYEQYF	TGCGCCAGCCATGGAGGGAACTACGAGCAGTACTTC
-	few	TRBJ2-5	TRBV28	CASSPLGGKGETQYF	TGTGCCAGCAGTCCGCTTGGGGGGAAGGGAGAGACCCAGTACTTC
-	few	TRBJ2-3	TRBV5-1	CASSPRGLNEDTQYF	TGCGCCAGCAGCCCCCGGGGCCTGAATGAGGATACGCAGTATTTT
TRBD2	few	TRBJ2-1	TRBV5-4	CASSLVAGGKNEQFF	TGTGCCAGCAGCTTGGTAGCGGGGGGCAAGAATGAGCAGTTCTTC
-	few	TRBJ2-5	TRBV12-3/TRBV12-4	CASRSTVQETQYF	TGTGCCAGCAGATCGACTGTTCAAGAGACCCAGTACTTC
TRBD1	-	TRBJ2-2	TRBV29-1	CSVLRQGVNTGELFF	TGCAGCGTACTTCGACAGGGGGTGAACACCGGGGAGCTGTTTTTT
TRBD1	-	TRBJ2-3	TRBV6-1	CASSPFRGRTDTQYF	TGTGCCAGCAGTCCGTTCAGGGGGAGAACAGATACGCAGTATTTT
TRBD2	-	TRBJ2-1	TRBV20-1	CSARSSGRVVNEQFF	TGCAGTGCTAGGTCTAGCGGGAGGGTAGTCAATGAGCAGTTCTTC
-	-	TRBJ2-1	TRBV27	CASSLSSIGNEQFF	TGTGCCAGCAGTTTATCGAGTATAGGCAATGAGCAGTTCTTC
-	many	TRBJ2-2	TRBV28	CASSPYSPGELFF	TGTGCCAGCAGCCCCTATAGTCCGGGGGAGCTGTTTTTT
-	-	TRBJ2-5	TRBV6-5	CASSYSRPGGGETQYF	TGTGCCAGCAGTTACTCCCGGCCCGGGGGTGGTGAGACCCAGTACTTC
TRBD2	few	TRBJ2-1	TRBV20-1	CSAPGASGGAYEQFF	TGCAGTGCTCCCGGAGCTAGCGGGGGGGCCTATGAGCAGTTCTTC
-	-	TRBJ1-6	TRBV12-3/TRBV12-4	CASSRRGDGGSPLHF	TGTGCCAGCAGTAGACGGGGCGACGGGGGATCACCCCTCCACTTT
-	few	TRBJ2-2	TRBV5-1	CASKPTLTATANTGELFF	TGCGCCAGCAAACCTACCTTGACGGCGACAGCGAACACCGGGGAGCTGTTTTTT
-	few	TRBJ2-3	TRBV5-6	CASRGLGTQYF	TGTGCCAGCAGGGGTTTGGGTACGCAGTATTTT
-	-	TRBJ1-1	TRBV5-1	CASTHEWGGQAEAFF	TGCGCCAGCACTCACGAATGGGGGGGGCAAGCTGAAGCTTTCTTT
TRBD2	-	TRBJ2-3	TRBV4-2	CASSQELSGGSTDTQYF	TGTGCCAGCAGCCAAGAGTTGAGCGGGGGCTCCACAGATACGCAGTATTTT
TRBD1	-	TRBJ2-3	TRBV5-1	CASSRRDRAGGDTQYF	TGCGCCAGCAGCCGCCGGGACCGCGCAGGGGGAGATACGCAGTATTTT
-	many	TRBJ2-3	TRBV5-1	CASSLSGNTDTQYF	TGCGCCAGCAGCTTGAGTGGGAACACAGATACGCAGTATTTT
-	-	TRBJ1-6	TRBV28	CASSLAWGVGSPLHF	TGTGCCAGCAGTTTGGCCTGGGGTGTAGGTTCACCCCTCCACTTT
TRBD1	many	TRBJ1-2	TRBV29-1	CSVVGTGGPLFGYTF	TGCAGCGTCGTCGGGACAGGGGGCCCGCTATTCGGCTACACCTTC
TRBD2	-	TRBJ2-1	TRBV3-1	CASSQDLAGGKQFF	TGTGCCAGCAGCCAGGATCTAGCGGGGGGCAAGCAGTTCTTC
-	-	TRBJ2-1	TRBV18	CASSPPGLGYNEQFF	TGTGCCAGCTCACCCCCCGGGCTGGGTTACAATGAGCAGTTCTTC
TRBD1	-	TRBJ1-2	TRBV6-5	CASSSDQTGLFGGYTF	TGTGCCAGCAGTTCAGATCAGACAGGGCTGTTTGGTGGCTACACCTTC
TRBD1	-	TRBJ1-1	TRBV6-5	CASSYRDRGNTEAFF	TGTGCCAGCAGTTACCGGGACAGGGGGAACACTGAAGCTTTCTTT
-	many	TRBJ1-2	TRBV12-3/TRBV12-4	CASSLSGSYGYTF	TGTGCCAGCAGTTTAAGTGGCTCCTATGGCTACACCTTC
TRBD2	many	TRBJ2-2	TRBV29-1	CSARREGNTGELFF	TGCAGCGCTCGAAGGGAGGGGAACACCGGGGAGCTGTTTTTT
TRBD2	-	TRBJ2-1	TRBV20-1	CSARDTSGGLNEQFF	TGCAGTGCTAGGGATACTAGCGGGGGGCTAAATGAGCAGTTCTTC
TRBD1	few	TRBJ1-6	TRBV15	CATSLRTGGNSPLHF	TGTGCCACCAGCCTTCGGACAGGGGGAAATTCACCCCTCCACTTT
TRBD2	-	TRBJ2-7	TRBV29-1	CSVLSGTTIYEQYF	TGCAGCGTTCTATCCGGGACTACCATTTACGAGCAGTACTTC